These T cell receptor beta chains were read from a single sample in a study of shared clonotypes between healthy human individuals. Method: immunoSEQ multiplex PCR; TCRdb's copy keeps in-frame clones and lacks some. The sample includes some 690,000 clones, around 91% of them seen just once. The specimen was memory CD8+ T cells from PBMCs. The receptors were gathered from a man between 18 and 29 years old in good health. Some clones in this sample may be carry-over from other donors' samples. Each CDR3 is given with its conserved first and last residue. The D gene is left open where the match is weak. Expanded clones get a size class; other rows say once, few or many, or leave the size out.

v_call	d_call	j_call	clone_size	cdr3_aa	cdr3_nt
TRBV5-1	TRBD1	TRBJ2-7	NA	CASSLDDRGYEQYF	TGCGCCAGCAGCTTGGATGACAGGGGATACGAGCAGTACTTC
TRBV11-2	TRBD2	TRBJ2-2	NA	CATPRASGRGSSGELFF	TGTGCCACCCCTAGGGCTAGCGGGAGGGGGTCGTCCGGGGAGCTGTTTTTT
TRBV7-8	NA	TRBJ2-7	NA	CASSPNLGYEQYF	TGTGCCAGCAGCCCAAACTTGGGATACGAGCAGTACTTC
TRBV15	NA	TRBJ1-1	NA	CATSPRSQSEAFF	TGTGCCACCAGCCCAAGGAGCCAGTCCGAAGCTTTCTTT
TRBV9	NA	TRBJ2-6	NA	CASSESGANVLTF	TGTGCCAGCAGCGAGTCTGGGGCCAACGTCCTGACTTTC
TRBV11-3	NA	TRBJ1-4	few	CASSLGREDEKLFF	TGTGCCAGCAGCCTCGGCAGGGAGGATGAAAAACTGTTTTTT
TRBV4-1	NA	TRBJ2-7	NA	CASSQDIRLSYEQYF	TGCGCCAGCAGCCAAGATATAAGGCTGTCCTACGAGCAGTACTTC
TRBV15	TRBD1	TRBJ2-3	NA	CATSPGTGGADTQYF	TGTGCCACCAGCCCCGGGACAGGGGGAGCAGATACGCAGTATTTT
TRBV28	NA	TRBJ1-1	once	CASSSPRGYTEAFF	TGTGCCAGCAGTTCCCCCCGGGGCTACACTGAAGCTTTCTTT
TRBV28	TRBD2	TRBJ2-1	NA	CASSLSSGRAFNEQFF	TGTGCCAGCAGTTTATCTAGCGGGAGGGCCTTCAATGAGCAGTTCTTC
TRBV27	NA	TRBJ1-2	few	CASSLSAGAADGYTF	TGTGCCAGCAGTTTATCGGCTGGGGCAGCCGATGGCTACACCTTC
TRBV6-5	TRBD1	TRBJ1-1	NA	CASSVDRGPAEAFF	TGTGCCAGCAGCGTGGACAGGGGGCCGGCTGAAGCTTTCTTT
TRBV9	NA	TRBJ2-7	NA	CASSATLGEQYF	TGTGCCAGCAGCGCGACGCTTGGCGAGCAGTACTTC
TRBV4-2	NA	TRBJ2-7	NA	CASSQEPGPSSYEQYF	TGTGCCAGCAGCCAAGAACCGGGACCAAGCTCCTACGAGCAGTACTTC
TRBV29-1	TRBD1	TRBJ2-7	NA	CSAEPTGGEQYF	TGCAGCGCCGAACCGACAGGGGGCGAGCAGTACTTC
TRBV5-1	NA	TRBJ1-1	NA	CASSSDSSEAFF	TGCGCCAGCAGCTCCGACAGCTCTGAAGCTTTCTTT
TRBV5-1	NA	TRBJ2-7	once	CASSLAMPLREPQGDSYEQYF	TGCGCCAGCAGCTTGGCCATGCCCTTGCGGGAGCCACAGGGGGACTCCTACGAGCAGTACTTC
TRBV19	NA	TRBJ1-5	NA	CASSMGAPPLAQPQHF	TGTGCCAGTAGTATGGGGGCACCCCCCCTGGCCCAGCCCCAGCATTTT
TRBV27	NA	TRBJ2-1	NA	CASSLMAGTYNEQFF	TGTGCCAGCAGTTTAATGGCGGGAACCTACAATGAGCAGTTCTTC
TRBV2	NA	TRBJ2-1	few	CASTPGGDEQFF	TGTGCCAGCACCCCTGGGGGCGATGAGCAGTTCTTC
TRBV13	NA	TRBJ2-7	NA	CASSFGRTSEQYF	TGTGCCAGCAGCTTCGGACGAACGAGCGAGCAGTACTTC
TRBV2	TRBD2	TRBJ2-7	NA	CASSGLALHEQYF	TGTGCCAGCAGTGGACTAGCGTTACACGAGCAGTACTTC
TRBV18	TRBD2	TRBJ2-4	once	CASSLAGAPQNIQYF	TGTGCCAGCTCACTAGCGGGAGCTCCCCAAAACATTCAGTACTTC
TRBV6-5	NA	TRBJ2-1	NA	CASSLSPGEGEQFF	TGTGCCAGCAGCCTCTCCCCGGGGGAAGGTGAGCAGTTCTTC
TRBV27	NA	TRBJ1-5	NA	CASSFGSKGSNQPQHF	TGTGCCAGCAGTTTTGGGTCGAAGGGGAGCAATCAGCCCCAGCATTTT
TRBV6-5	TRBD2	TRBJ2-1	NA	CASSLAGGPNNEQFF	TGTGCCAGCAGTCTAGCGGGAGGGCCGAACAATGAGCAGTTCTTC
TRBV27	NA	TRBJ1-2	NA	CASSLLPSYGYTF	TGTGCCAGCAGTTTACTCCCTAGCTATGGCTACACCTTC
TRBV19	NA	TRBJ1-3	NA	CASSPDRNSGNTIYF	TGTGCCAGTAGTCCGGACAGAAACTCTGGAAACACCATATATTTT
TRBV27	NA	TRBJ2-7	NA	CASSLSGTPYEQYF	TGTGCCAGCAGTTTATCAGGGACACCTTACGAGCAGTACTTC
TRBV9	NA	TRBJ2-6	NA	CASSVRWGVLTF	TGTGCCAGCAGCGTTCGGTGGGGTGTCCTGACTTTC
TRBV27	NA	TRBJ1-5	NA	CASSLGLMGNQPQHF	TGTGCCAGCAGTCTGGGTCTTATGGGGAATCAGCCCCAGCATTTT
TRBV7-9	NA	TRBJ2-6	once	CASSLDDTGANVLTF	TGTGCCAGCAGCTTAGATGATACTGGGGCCAACGTCCTGACTTTC
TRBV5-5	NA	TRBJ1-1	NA	CASSLTAEAFF	TGTGCCAGCAGCTTGACTGCTGAAGCTTTCTTT